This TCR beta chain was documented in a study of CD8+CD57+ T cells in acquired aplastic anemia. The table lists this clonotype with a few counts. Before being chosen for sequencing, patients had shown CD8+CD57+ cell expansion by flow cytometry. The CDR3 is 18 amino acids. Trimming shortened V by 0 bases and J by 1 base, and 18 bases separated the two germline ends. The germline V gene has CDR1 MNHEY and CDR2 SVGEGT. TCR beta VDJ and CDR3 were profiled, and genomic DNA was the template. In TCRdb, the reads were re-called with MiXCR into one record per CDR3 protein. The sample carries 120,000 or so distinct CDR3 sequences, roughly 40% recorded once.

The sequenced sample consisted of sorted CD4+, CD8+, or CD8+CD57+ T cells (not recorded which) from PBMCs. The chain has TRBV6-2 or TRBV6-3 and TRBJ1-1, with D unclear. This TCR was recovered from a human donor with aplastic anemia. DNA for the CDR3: TGTGCCAGCAGTTACTCGGGTCGAGGAGGTAAAAAGAACACTGAAGCTTTCTTT. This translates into CASSYSGRGGKKNTEAFF.